The 23 T cell receptor beta chains below all came from one sample that was sequenced in a study of post-analysis software for immune sequencing data. Study observations and caveats: Patients carried several TRBV segments more frequently than controls did, and TRBV5-6, TRBV5-1 and TRBV20-1 were among them.

Which antigens these TCRs recognize remains unknown. Each TCR beta cDNA library carried unique molecular identifiers. Via MiXCR, TCRdb re-called the PCR reads, giving one row per CDR3 protein. The table lists hundreds of thousands of distinct CDR3 sequences, 25% to 30% of them singletons, with 0.55% to 0.65% in the top ten. Sequenced material: blood. The receptor set was obtained from a girl under 18 with multiple sclerosis.

The table lists this clonotype with a few counts. The CDR3 sequence is CASSFQFGQDTQYF. DNA of the CDR3: TGTGCCAGCAGCTTTCAATTTGGTCAAGATACGCAGTATTTT. V usage is TRBV7-9 and J usage is TRBJ2-3; D call uncertain. V was trimmed by 3 bases and J by 5 bases, leaving 12 bases between them. The CDR3 runs 14 residues. CDR1 SEHNR and CDR2 FQNEAQ come from the germline V gene (reference sequence).

The chain is built from TRBV10-3 and TRBJ2-5; TRBD1 agrees at 9 bases. CDR1 and CDR2 from the germline V gene are ENHRY and SYGVKD. The length of the CDR3 is 16 residues. The trim removed 3 bases at V and 4 bases at J, leaving 9 bases unmatched. CDR3 amino acids: CAISDTGTGTGETQYF. The CDR3 DNA reads as TGTGCCATCAGTGATACAGGGACAGGGACGGGAGAGACCCAGTACTTC.

There are many counts of this clonotype. This chain connects TRBV7-6 to TRBJ1-6; D may be TRBD1 (6 bases). The CDR3 has 15 residues. V was cut by 1 base and J by 5 bases, with 9 bases left in between. Germline V gives CDR1 SGHVS, CDR2 FNYEAQ. Here the CDR3 DNA reads TGTGCCAGCAGCTTAGACAGGGCCGATAATTCACCCCTCCACTTT. Protein sequence: CASSLDRADNSPLHF.

This clonotype was found a few times. The CDR3 bases are TGCAGTGCTAGACGCAGGGGCAGGAACGAGCAGTACTTC. Protein sequence: CSARRRGRNEQYF. J is TRBJ2-7 and V is TRBV20-1, with a tentative D call TRBD1 (6 bases). V lost 2 bases and J 5 bases, leaving 13 bases between the germline ends. The germline V gene encodes CDR1 DFQATT and CDR2 SNEGSKA (reference sequence). This CDR3 contains 13 residues.

This clonotype was detected a few times. The chain carries TRBV20-1 and TRBJ2-5; D is possibly TRBD2 (7 bases). Germline CDR1 is DFQATT and CDR2 is SNEGSKA (reference sequence). V lost 3 bases, J lost 3 bases, and 11 bases lay in between. This CDR3 region has 13 residues. In DNA form, the CDR3 reads TGCAGTGCTAGCGGGGGGCGCAAAGAGACCCAGTACTTC. Its translation: CSASGGRKETQYF.

This clonotype was counted a few times. J is TRBJ2-3 and V is TRBV7-9; D remains unclear. Germline assignment: CDR1 SEHNR and CDR2 FQNEAQ (reference sequence). The CDR3 is 14 residues long. V shed 5 bases and J shed 4 bases, with 13 bases lying between them. The CDR3 loop is CASSPDTRPDTQYF. The CDR3 DNA sequence: TGTGCCAGCAGCCCAGACACAAGACCAGATACGCAGTATTTT. Together with reference TRBV7-9 and TRBJ2-3, the CDR3 gives the full variable domain: DTGVSQNPRHKITKRGQNVTFRCDPISEHNRLYWYRQTLGQGPEFLTYFQNEAQLEKSRLLSDRFSAERPKGSFSTLEIQRTEQGDSAMYLCASSPDTRPDTQYFGPGTRLTVL.

This clonotype was observed a few times. V and J are TRBV5-1 and TRBJ1-4, with 7 nucleotides matching TRBD1. The CDR3 is 17 residues long. CDR1 is SGHRS and CDR2 is YFSETQ in the germline V gene. Germline trimming cut 1 base from V and 0 bases from J; bases unmatched to any gene: 6. The DNA for the CDR3 is TGCGCCAGCAGCTTGCTAGGACAGGCCGCAACTAATGAAAAACTGTTTTTT. This sequence encodes CASSLLGQAATNEKLFF.

This clonotype has ten or more counts. This rearrangement joins TRBV7-2 to TRBJ2-1, with D possibly being TRBD2 (5 bases). Looked up from germline, CDR1 is SGHTA and CDR2 is FQGNSA. The V and J ends lost 1 base and 8 bases respectively, with 18 bases between them. The CDR3 totals 16 residues. CDR3 sequence: CASSLDRGLSFDEQFF. CDR3 DNA: TGTGCCAGCAGCTTAGATCGAGGGTTGAGTTTCGATGAGCAGTTCTTC. The full variable domain, in which reference TRBV7-2 and TRBJ2-1 provide the parts outside the CDR3, is GAGVSQSPSNKVTEKGKDVELRCDPISGHTALYWYRQSLGQGLEFLIYFQGNSAPDKSGLPSDRFSAERTGGSVSTLTIQRTQQEDSAVYLCASSLDRGLSFDEQFFGPGTRLTVL.

The chain is built from TRBV4-1 and TRBJ2-5; D remains unclear. V lost 3 bases and J 5 bases, leaving 13 bases between the germline ends. Germline assignment: CDR1 MGHRA and CDR2 YSYEKL. The CDR3 spans 14 residues. The CDR3 loop reads CASSHQADWETQYF. The CDR3 bases are TGCGCCAGCAGCCATCAGGCAGATTGGGAGACCCAGTACTTC.

The chain couples TRBV29-1 to TRBJ2-2, with D unresolved. The V gene lost 3 bases and the J gene lost 4 bases, with 3 bases spanning the gap. Germline CDR1 SQVTM, CDR2 ANQGSEA. The CDR3 is 11 residues long. CDR3 loop: CSVDSTGELFF. The CDR3 coding sequence is TGCAGCGTTGATTCCACCGGGGAGCTGTTTTTT.

Note on this clonotype: Compared with germline, one end of the junction differs, possibly owing to a read error. This sequence joins TRBV27 and TRBJ1-2; D gene ambiguous. This CDR3 region has 11 residues. CDR1 is MNHEY, CDR2 SMNVEV, per germline (reference sequence). The CDR3: CAGSSGYGYTF. The CDR3 nucleotides are TGTGCCGGCAGTTCTGGCTATGGCTACACCTTC.

This clonotype was detected many times. The chain combines TRBV6-2 or TRBV6-3 with TRBJ2-1; D gene uncertain. V was shortened by 5 bases and J by 3 bases, with 8 bases between the two germline ends. The CDR3 totals 13 residues. Germline lookup yields CDR1 MNHEY and CDR2 SVGEGT. This CDR3 is CASSRDLYNEQFF. DNA of the CDR3: TGTGCCAGCAGTAGAGACCTCTACAATGAGCAGTTCTTC.

The chain uses TRBV12-3 or TRBV12-4 and TRBJ2-1; 7 nucleotides agree with TRBD1. The ends lost 3 bases at V and 15 bases at J; junction bases unmatched: 8. There are 12 residues in the CDR3. The CDR3 DNA is TGTGCCAGCAGTTTTTCCGGACAGGAAGGGTTCTTC. As protein: CASSFSGQEGFF.

The chain employs TRBV3-1 and TRBJ2-1, with D possibly TRBD1 on 6 matching bases. The CDR3 consists of 15 residues. V lost 2 bases, J lost 3 bases, and 11 bases lay in between. Germline V gene data show CDR1 as LGHDT and CDR2 as YNNKEL (reference sequence). CDR3 nucleotide sequence: TGTGCCAGCAGCCAAAACCCGGGACACTACAATGAGCAGTTCTTC. Translating gives CASSQNPGHYNEQFF.

The chain is built from TRBV6-2 or TRBV6-3 and TRBJ2-1; no definite D call. Trimming removed 5 bases from V and 1 base from J, with 12 bases in between. The CDR3 is 15 amino acids. The germline CDR1 and CDR2 sequences are MNHEY and SVGEGT. Here the CDR3 DNA reads TGTGCCAGCAGTCATGGCTCAGTATCCTACAATGAGCAGTTCTTC. Translating gives CASSHGSVSYNEQFF.

This clonotype was found a few times. V usage is TRBV20-1 and J usage is TRBJ2-3, with a weak D call TRBD2 (5 bases). Between the trimmed V and J ends, which lost 3 bases and 2 bases, there was a span of 15 bases. Germline V CDR1 and CDR2: DFQATT, SNEGSKA (reference sequence). This CDR3 is built from 15 residues. The CDR3 bases are TGCAGTGCTAGGGTGGCTAGCAAATACACAGATACGCAGTATTTT. This encodes CSARVASKYTDTQYF.

V and J are TRBV12-3 or TRBV12-4 and TRBJ2-4; D might be TRBD1 (5 bases). The J call may be in error: the DNA end matches TRBJ2-7 better. The CDR3 sequence is 15 residues long. The CDR3 here is CASSLTGHGAYEQYF. CDR3 DNA: TGTGCCAGCAGTTTAACAGGACATGGGGCCTACGAGCAGTACTTC.

V usage is TRBV20-1 and J usage is TRBJ2-3; 7 nucleotides line up with TRBD1. The CDR3 runs to 14 residues. CDR1 and CDR2 (germline): DFQATT, SNEGSKA (reference sequence). The V gene end was trimmed by 4 bases and the J gene end by 3 bases; junction bases not matched to a gene: 7. DNA of the CDR3: TGCAGTGCTATGCAGGGGGATGGGACAGATACGCAGTATTTT. Protein: CSAMQGDGTDTQYF.

V is TRBV3-1 and J is TRBJ2-1; tentatively, D is TRBD2 (6 bases). Looked up from germline, CDR1 is LGHDT and CDR2 is YNNKEL (reference sequence). Trimming left V 5 bases short and J 0 bases short, with 17 bases between. The CDR3 loop spans 17 amino acids. The CDR3 DNA follows: TGTGCCAGCAGCTATCGATCGGGACTCAGCTCCTACAATGAGCAGTTCTTC. Its protein product is CASSYRSGLSSYNEQFF.

Remarks on this clonotype: One end of the junction is discordant with germline, which a read error may explain. The rearrangement joins TRBV5-5 to TRBJ2-6; 7 bases map to TRBD1. Germline CDR1 is SGHKS and CDR2 is YYEKEE (reference sequence). The CDR3 contains 18 residues. The chain's CDR3 is CARSSQTGTDSGANVLTF. CDR3 in DNA: TGTGCCCGCAGCTCCCAGACAGGGACAGATTCTGGGGCCAACGTCCTGACTTTC.

The chain links TRBV21-1 to TRBJ1-2. TRBV21-1 is described as a pseudogene. The length of the CDR3 is 14 residues. CDR3 sequence: CASSKEVVRYGYTF. The CDR3 nucleotides read TGTGCCAGCAGCAAAGAGGTAGTCCGCTATGGCTACACCTTC.

The chain carries TRBV9 and TRBJ2-5, with 7 nucleotides matching TRBD1. This CDR3 has 15 amino acids. J lost 2 bases, V lost 0 bases, and 4 bases had no gene match. Germline loops: CDR1 SGDLS, CDR2 YYNGEE. CDR3 bases: TGTGCCAGCAGCGTAGCCGGGACAGCGCAAGAGACCCAGTACTTC. It encodes CASSVAGTAQETQYF.

This clonotype was counted at least ten times. This chain links TRBV15 with TRBJ1-2, with a possible D match to TRBD1 (5 bases). The CDR3 is 12 amino acids. Germline CDR1 and CDR2: LNHNV and YYDKDF (reference sequence). V gave up 3 bases and J gave up 7 bases, with 9 bases separating them. CDR3 DNA sequence: TGTGCCACCAGCAGGGGGGTCAGTGGCTACACCTTC. Translated: CATSRGVSGYTF.